A single sample gave rise to the 2 T cell receptor beta chains below, sequenced in a study of T cell responses to AZD1222 COVID-19 vaccine. Method: immunoSEQ multiplex PCR; TCRdb's copy keeps in-frame clones and lacks some. The table includes about 88,000 clones, 85% to 90% detected once. Specimen: peripheral blood, collected on day 0 of AZD1222 vaccination. The receptors originated from an adult in good health.

The chain couples TRBV20-1 to TRBJ1-2, with D unclear. Germline-derived CDR1 and CDR2 are DFQATT and SNEGSKA (reference sequence). V was clipped by 3 bases and J by 5 bases, with 13 bases between them. CDR3 length equals 13 residues. CDR3 sequence (DNA): TGCAGTGCTAGTTCCGGGTCCACTTATGGCTACACCTTC. Residues: CSASSGSTYGYTF.

This clone was seen more than once but under ten times. The gene calls are TRBV5-1 and TRBJ2-2, with D possibly matching TRBD1 (6 bases). Germline loops: CDR1 SGHRS, CDR2 YFSETQ. The CDR3 is 16 amino acids. Trimming took 0 bases from V and 1 from J, leaving 10 bases between them. The CDR3 is CASSLAQTGNTGELFF. The DNA of the CDR3 is TGCGCCAGCAGCTTGGCCCAGACAGGGAACACCGGGGAGCTGTTTTTT.